Presented here are 14 T cell receptor beta chains from one specimen sequenced in a study of blood T cell repertoires in COVID-19 (dated by TCRdb to about 2020). The library was generated by the immunoSEQ multiplex PCR assay. TCRdb provides this immuneACCESS table in a form limited to in-frame rearrangements. Some clones are lacking; in checked studies, under half of them reflect an unresolved V gene, and why the rest are absent is not known. A total of fewer than 250,000 clones appear in this sample, around 84% of them only once. In total, the top ten clones hold approximately 19% of the sample. The sequencing sample was made of peripheral blood. All receptors come from a human donor in a cohort sampled during active COVID-19.

The chain combines TRBV11-2 with TRBJ2-6, with no clear D. The CDR3 is made up of 17 amino acids. V lost 5 bases and J 2 bases, leaving 16 bases between the germline ends. The germline CDR1 and CDR2 sequences are SGHAT and FQNNGV. CDR3 coding DNA: TGTGCCAGCAGCCGGTCCCGAGTTATGGCTGGGGCCAACGTCCTGACTTTC. This translates into CASSRSRVMAGANVLTF.

V usage is TRBV19 and J usage is TRBJ1-2; TRBD1 matches at 7 bases. CDR1 LNHDA and CDR2 SQIVND come from the germline V gene (reference sequence). This CDR3 region has 18 residues. Trimming at V came to 3 bases and at J to 0 bases, leaving 13 bases not matched to a gene. CDR3 protein: CASSIPGQRFATNYGYTF. In nucleotides, the CDR3 is TGTGCCAGTAGTATTCCGGGACAGCGGTTTGCCACTAACTATGGCTACACCTTC.

The chain joins TRBV11-2 to TRBJ2-1; 9 bases fit TRBD2. In germline, CDR1 is SGHAT, CDR2 FQNNGV. This CDR3 has 15 amino acids. V lost 4 bases and J lost 3; bases outside the gene matches: 4. Here the CDR3 reads CASSSTSGFYNEQFF. The DNA of the CDR3 is TGTGCCAGCAGCTCGACTAGCGGATTCTACAATGAGCAGTTCTTC.

This sequence joins TRBV19 and TRBJ2-1; D might be TRBD2 (5 bases). The CDR3 runs 14 residues. Trimming shortened V by 7 bases and J by 2 bases, and 12 bases separated the two germline ends. From germline, CDR1 is LNHDA and CDR2 SQIVND (reference sequence). The CDR3 DNA is TGTGCCAGTACCTTGGGGAGTCCCTACAATGAGCAGTTCTTC. Translating gives CASTLGSPYNEQFF.

The chain couples TRBV11-2 to TRBJ1-1; unclear D gene. The CDR3 length is 14 residues. CDR1 is SGHAT and CDR2 is FQNNGV in the germline V gene. Trimming shortened V by 7 bases and J by 4 bases, and 16 bases separated the two germline ends. Here the CDR3 reads CASIEGTWSTEAFF. CDR3 nucleotides: TGTGCCAGCATAGAGGGTACGTGGAGCACTGAAGCTTTCTTT.

The chain employs TRBV7-9 and TRBJ2-1; D gene unclear. Germline assignment: CDR1 SEHNR and CDR2 FQNEAQ (reference sequence). The CDR3 is 11 residues long. The V end was cut by 5 bases, the J end by 9 bases, with 8 bases between. The chain's CDR3 is CASSPLSEQFF. The CDR3 DNA follows: TGTGCCAGCAGCCCTCTCAGTGAGCAGTTCTTC. The variable domain in full, completed from reference TRBV7-9 and TRBJ2-1, reads DTGVSQNPRHKITKRGQNVTFRCDPISEHNRLYWYRQTLGQGPEFLTYFQNEAQLEKSRLLSDRFSAERPKGSFSTLEIQRTEQGDSAMYLCASSPLSEQFFGPGTRLTVL.

The chain links TRBV3-1 (or the pseudogene TRBV3-2) to TRBJ1-1; D possibly corresponds to TRBD1 (6 bases). The CDR3 length is 13 residues. From germline, CDR1 is LGHDT and CDR2 YNNKEL (reference sequence). V was cut by 1 base and J by 9 bases, with 12 bases left in between. The CDR3 sequence: CASSQVSGQKAFF. The DNA of the CDR3 is TGTGCCAGCAGCCAAGTGAGTGGACAGAAAGCTTTCTTT.

The chain uses TRBV5-1 and TRBJ1-4, with D unclear. This CDR3 has 16 residues. The germline gives CDR1 SGHRS, CDR2 YFSETQ. The V end was cut by 3 bases, the J end by 4 bases, with 16 bases between. CDR3 sequence: CASSSSGIGSNEKLFF. In DNA form, the CDR3 reads TGCGCCAGCAGCTCATCCGGTATAGGGAGTAATGAAAAACTGTTTTTT.

As DNA, the CDR3 is TGCGCCAGCAGGACTACGGGAAACTCTGGAAACACCATATATTTT. Translation: CASRTTGNSGNTIYF. The chain employs TRBV5-1 and TRBJ1-3; D is uncertain. This CDR3 has 15 residues. Germline values: CDR1 SGHRS, CDR2 YFSETQ. The germline V and J ends were trimmed by 5 bases and 0 bases, with 12 bases remaining between them. The full variable domain, with the rest looked up from reference TRBV5-1 and TRBJ1-3, is KAGVTQTPRYLIKTRGQQVTLSCSPISGHRSVSWYQQTPGQGLQFLFEYFSETQRNKGNFPGRFSGRQFSNSRSEMNVSTLELGDSALYLCASRTTGNSGNTIYFGEGSWLTVV.

The chain has TRBV2 and TRBJ1-1; no firm D call. The germline V gene has CDR1 SNHLY and CDR2 FYNNEI. Trimming removed 7 bases from V and 1 base from J, with 10 bases in between. This CDR3 is 13 amino acids long. This CDR3 reads CASKAAENTEAFF. In nucleotides, the CDR3 is TGTGCCAGCAAGGCGGCGGAGAACACTGAAGCTTTCTTT.

The chain joins TRBV10-3 to TRBJ1-2, with TRBD1 matching 7 bases. The CDR3 extends over 17 amino acids. The germline V gene encodes CDR1 ENHRY and CDR2 SYGVKD. The V and J ends lost 6 bases and 7 bases, in that order; junction bases with no gene match: 20. For the CDR3, the DNA is TGTGCCATCAGGGGGGCCGGGACAGCAGCAGTGACTGGTGGCTACACCTTC. The encoded protein is CAIRGAGTAAVTGGYTF.

Only one count was recorded for this clone. This chain joins TRBV18 and TRBJ2-7; no clear D. The V end lost 0 bases, the J end lost 1 base, and 10 bases lay between the germline ends. The germline V gene encodes CDR1 KGHSH and CDR2 LQKENI. This CDR3 contains 15 residues. The CDR3 spells CASSPPNGLSYEQYF. The CDR3 DNA reads as TGTGCCAGCTCACCACCGAACGGGTTATCCTACGAGCAGTACTTC.

The chain recombines TRBV12-3 or TRBV12-4 with TRBJ2-5; no clear D gene. The CDR3 loop spans 11 amino acids. Deletions cut 3 bases from V and 4 bases from J, with 3 bases between. DNA of the CDR3: TGTGCCAGCAGTTTCCTAGAGACCCAGTACTTC. Amino acids: CASSFLETQYF.

The rearrangement uses TRBV5-1 and TRBJ2-5, with TRBD1 matching over 8 bases. The CDR3 is 15 residues long. Looked up from germline, CDR1 is SGHRS and CDR2 is YFSETQ. Unmatched junction bases numbered 7, after V lost 4 bases and J lost 2 bases. In DNA form, the CDR3 reads TGCGCCAGCAGCCAGGGGGCGGGGTGGCAAGAGACCCAGTACTTC. Amino acid sequence: CASSQGAGWQETQYF.